Presented here are 18 T cell receptor beta chains from one specimen sequenced in a study of cytomegalovirus exposure and HLA in healthy donors. 13 Jbeta primers and 60 Vbeta primers were used for the PCR. Measured with immunoSEQ multiplex PCR; TCRdb has only the in-frame clones, and not every one. This repertoire shows approximately 84,000 clones, around 68% found once; its top ten account for more than 8.5%. Sequenced material: PBMCs. The receptors stem from a man aged 35-49 years in good health and CMV-seropositive.

This chain uses TRBV5-6 with TRBJ1-5, with a possible D match to TRBD1 (6 bases). Trimming cost V 1 base and J 7 bases, with 12 bases left between them. The CDR3 totals 14 residues. Germline CDR1 SGHDT, CDR2 YYEEEE. CDR3 in amino acids: CASSLPGVGQPQHF. The CDR3 nucleotides read TGTGCCAGCAGCTTGCCAGGGGTTGGGCAGCCCCAGCATTTT.

The chain recombines TRBV27 with TRBJ2-1; unclear D gene. Germline CDR1 MNHEY, CDR2 SMNVEV (reference sequence). CDR3 length: 11 amino acids. V lost 8 bases to trimming and J lost 15 bases, with 17 bases between them. Here the CDR3 DNA reads TGTGCCAGCTGCATGGCCAAACGAGGGTTCTTC. Its translation is CASCMAKRGFF.

This clone turned up a few times. This chain uses TRBV28 with TRBJ1-5; D unclear. The germline gives CDR1 MDHEN, CDR2 SYDVKM. CDR3 length: 18 residues. The V gene lost 7 bases and the J gene lost 4 bases, with 26 bases spanning the gap. This chain's CDR3 is CASTPSGVFEQANQPQHF. CDR3 coding DNA: TGTGCCAGCACCCCCAGCGGCGTCTTCGAACAAGCTAATCAGCCCCAGCATTTT.

This chain uses TRBV5-1 with TRBJ2-1; TRBD2 aligns across 12 bases. The CDR3 spans 14 residues. Trimming removed 4 bases from V and 8 bases from J; junction bases left unmatched: 4. CDR1 is SGHRS, CDR2 YFSETQ, per germline. As DNA, the CDR3 is TGCGCCAGCAGCCCGACTAGCGGGAGTGATGAGCAGTTCTTC. It yields the protein CASSPTSGSDEQFF.

CDR3 sequence reads: CASSSGLAVSDTQYF. The DNA for the CDR3 is TGCGCCAGCAGCTCGGGACTAGCGGTTTCAGATACGCAGTATTTT. The chain links TRBV5-1 to TRBJ2-3; 11 positions agree with TRBD2. CDR1 is SGHRS, CDR2 YFSETQ, per germline. This CDR3 has 15 amino acids. Unmatched junction bases numbered 4, after V lost 3 bases and J lost 4 bases.

This sequence joins TRBV6-5 and TRBJ2-5; TRBD2 matches 9 bases. V dropped 2 bases and J dropped 4; count of bases not matched to a gene: 8. The CDR3 sequence is 16 residues long. Germline CDR1 reads MNHEY; CDR2 reads SVGAGI. CDR3 loop: CASSYAFDSGRETQYF. The DNA for the CDR3 is TGTGCCAGCAGTTACGCGTTTGATAGCGGGAGAGAGACCCAGTACTTC.

This rearrangement joins TRBV28 to TRBJ2-1; TRBD2 agrees at 9 bases. V lost 6 bases and J lost 6; bases outside the gene matches: 9. This CDR3 is 15 amino acids long. Germline V gene data show CDR1 as MDHEN and CDR2 as SYDVKM. CDR3 residues: CASSFSGGNLNEQFF. Here the CDR3 DNA reads TGTGCCAGCAGCTTTAGCGGGGGTAATCTCAATGAGCAGTTCTTC.

The rearrangement uses TRBV15 and TRBJ2-7; TRBD1 is a possible D gene (6 bases). V gave up 4 bases and J gave up 2 bases, with 12 bases separating them. Per the germline V gene, CDR1 is LNHNV and CDR2 is YYDKDF (reference sequence). This CDR3 has 14 residues. The CDR3 nucleotides are TGTGCCACCAGCAAAAGACAGGACCCCTACGAGCAGTACTTC. This sequence encodes CATSKRQDPYEQYF.

The genes are TRBV6-4 and TRBJ2-2, with 8 bases that match TRBD2. The germline V gene has CDR1 MRHNA and CDR2 SNTAGT. J was trimmed by 4 bases and V by 4 bases; bases with no gene match: 2. This CDR3 comprises 14 residues. Here the CDR3 DNA reads TGTGCCAGCAGTGTCGGGGGGGCCACCGGGGAGCTGTTTTTT. Its translation is CASSVGGATGELFF.

The chain combines TRBV6-1 with TRBJ2-7; 11 bases are shared with TRBD2. Trimming cost V 4 bases and J 5 bases; bases outside gene matches: 19. CDR3 length: 19 residues. Per germline, CDR1 MNHNS and CDR2 SASEGT. The chain's CDR3 is CASSGPGLAAVLLRNEQYF. In nucleotides, the CDR3 is TGTGCCAGCAGTGGCCCGGGACTAGCGGCGGTTCTCCTCCGGAACGAGCAGTACTTC.

The V call is TRBV30, the J call TRBJ1-1; D is undetermined. The CDR3 sequence is 12 residues long. Per the germline V gene, CDR1 is GTSNPN and CDR2 is SVGIG (reference sequence). The DNA of the CDR3 is TGTGGGGTGCGGGGAGGAATCTATGAAGCTTTCTTT. This encodes CGVRGGIYEAFF. Full variable domain (missing parts from reference TRBV30 and TRBJ1-1): SQTIHQWPATLVQPVGSPLSLECTVEGTSNPNLYWYRQAAGRGLQLLFYSVGIGQISSEVPQNLSASRPQDRQFILSSKKLLLSDSGFYLCGVRGGIYEAFFGQGTRLTVV.

The CDR3 loop reads CASSPRTGWDTGELFF. CDR3 nucleotide sequence: TGCGCCAGCAGCCCAAGGACAGGGTGGGACACCGGGGAGCTGTTTTTT. V is TRBV5-1 and J is TRBJ2-2; the match to TRBD1 covers 8 bases. The CDR3 contains 16 residues. Germline CDR1 is SGHRS and CDR2 is YFSETQ. V was clipped by 4 bases and J by 3 bases; unmatched bases: 8. The full variable domain, with the rest looked up from reference TRBV5-1 and TRBJ2-2, is KAGVTQTPRYLIKTRGQQVTLSCSPISGHRSVSWYQQTPGQGLQFLFEYFSETQRNKGNFPGRFSGRQFSNSRSEMNVSTLELGDSALYLCASSPRTGWDTGELFFGEGSRLTVL.

This clone was found once. This chain uses TRBV5-1 with TRBJ2-5; D is unresolved. Looked up from germline, CDR1 is SGHRS and CDR2 is YFSETQ. V lost 3 bases to trimming and J lost 5 bases, with 5 bases between them. The CDR3 spans 11 residues. This CDR3 reads CASSSSETQYF. As DNA, the CDR3 is TGCGCCAGCAGCTCCTCGGAGACCCAGTACTTC.

This clone came up a few times. The chain employs TRBV4-1 and TRBJ1-1; D is possibly TRBD1 (6 bases). Germline V gene sequence: CDR1 MGHRA, CDR2 YSYEKL. The V gene lost 3 bases and the J gene lost 9 bases, with 26 bases spanning the gap. The CDR3 covers 17 residues. CDR3 region: CASSHNTDTGRQEKAFF. The CDR3 DNA follows: TGCGCCAGCAGCCATAACACCGACACTGGCCGACAGGAGAAAGCTTTCTTT.

The chain links TRBV10-1 to TRBJ2-5, with unresolved D. The germline CDR1 and CDR2 sequences are WNHNN and SYGVQD (reference sequence). The CDR3 runs 12 residues. Trimming cost V 3 bases and J 7 bases, with 9 bases left between them. CDR3 in DNA: TGCGCCAGCAGTGATGTCCTCGGGACCCAGTACTTC. It codes for CASSDVLGTQYF.

This chain links TRBV5-4 with TRBJ2-5; 9 nucleotides agree with TRBD1. Germline-derived CDR1 and CDR2 are SGHNT and YYREEE (reference sequence). The CDR3 is 15 amino acids. J was trimmed by 1 base and V by 1 base; bases with no gene match: 2. The CDR3 protein is CASSLPTGGQETQYF. In DNA form, the CDR3 reads TGTGCCAGCAGCTTGCCGACAGGGGGCCAAGAGACCCAGTACTTC.

V and J are TRBV7-7 and TRBJ2-3, with D perhaps matching TRBD2 (5 bases). V was trimmed by 1 base and J by 6 bases, leaving 14 bases between them. Germline V gives CDR1 SSHAT, CDR2 FNYEAQ (reference sequence). The CDR3 sequence is 15 residues long. CDR3 coding DNA: TGTGCCAGCAGCTTAGGTGGAGGACCCCAGGATACGCAGTATTTT. Translation gives CASSLGGGPQDTQYF.

The chain joins TRBV6-6 to TRBJ2-3, with 16 bases that match TRBD2. Germline CDR1 and CDR2: MNHNY and SVGAGI (reference sequence). V was clipped by 6 bases and J by 4 bases; unmatched bases: 4. The CDR3 loop spans 16 amino acids. CDR3 region: CASSGTSGGASDTQYF. In DNA form, the CDR3 reads TGTGCCAGCAGCGGGACTAGCGGGGGGGCCTCAGATACGCAGTATTTT.